A selection of T cell receptor beta chains follows, all from one sample in a study of T-cell reconstitution after alpha-beta-depleted transplantation in children. TCRdb re-derived calls from the PCR reads in MiXCR, one entry per CDR3 protein. This table has 280,000 or so distinct CDR3 sequences, approximately 10% appearing once. The specimen comprised peripheral blood, sampled 180 days after TCRalphabeta/CD19-depleted stem cell transplant. The receptors were gathered from a male patient between 2 and 9 years old who had a stem cell transplant for chronic granulomatous disease, so the T cells may come from the graft donor. The CDR3 runs from the conserved cysteine through the conserved F or W. D genes are given only for firm matches. Part of the rows lack a size; the others show once, few, many or a class for expanded clones.

size | D | J | V | length | DNA | CDR3
many | - | TRBJ2-7 | TRBV20-1 | 14 | TGCAGTGCTAGAGTTCCGTATAGCGGTTACGAGCAGTACTTC | CSARVPYSGYEQYF
many | - | TRBJ2-3 | TRBV5-1 | 14 | TGCGCCAGCAGTCTTGAGAGGGGAACAGATACGCAGTATTTT | CASSLERGTDTQYF
many | TRBD2 | TRBJ2-1 | TRBV20-1 | 15 | TGCAGTGCTAGAGATCTAGCGGGGGGGCTCTATGAGCAGTTCTTC | CSARDLAGGLYEQFF
many | - | TRBJ2-5 | TRBV15 | 15 | TGTGCCACCAGCAGAGTACCCAACTTGGGGGAGACCCAGTACTTC | CATSRVPNLGETQYF
many | - | TRBJ1-1 | TRBV20-1 | 10 | TGCAGTGCTAGGAATCAGGGGGCTTTCTTT | CSARNQGAFF
many | - | TRBJ2-2 | TRBV28 | 17 | TGTGCCAGCAGCTCCGGCAGGGGTCCTCTAGGCGCCGGGGAGCTGTTTTTT | CASSSGRGPLGAGELFF
once | - | TRBJ1-2 | TRBV19 | 12 | TGTGCCAGTGCGGGGGGCGACTATGGCTACACCTTC | CASAGGDYGYTF
many | - | TRBJ2-5 | TRBV7-2 | 15 | TGTGCCAGCAGCCTTGTTCCGGGGGGCCTGGAGACCCAGTACTTC | CASSLVPGGLETQYF
- | - | TRBJ2-5 | TRBV5-6 | 13 | TGTGCCAGCAGCTTCTCAAGCAGACTAGGAGTGTACTTC | CASSFSSRLGVYF
many | - | TRBJ2-1 | TRBV6-5 | 17 | TGTGCCAGCACCGGTCGATTCCACATCGTTCCCTACAATGAGCAGTTCTTC | CASTGRFHIVPYNEQFF
many | TRBD2 | TRBJ2-1 | TRBV27 | 14 | TGTGCCAGCAGTTGGCGGGAGACCTACAATGAGCAGTTCTTC | CASSWRETYNEQFF
many | - | TRBJ2-2 | TRBV4-2 | 17 | TGTGCCAGCAGCCAAGAGGGGCCAGGGGGGTGGTCCGGGGAGCTGTTTTTT | CASSQEGPGGWSGELFF
many | TRBD2 | TRBJ2-7 | TRBV27 | 12 | TGTGCCAGCGGGCAGCGGGAGCCCGAGCAGTACTTC | CASGQREPEQYF
many | TRBD2 | TRBJ2-5 | TRBV29-1 | 19 | TGCAGCGTGACTGACCCCGGGATCCTTAGCGGGCGGTACCAAGAGACCCAGTACTTC | CSVTDPGILSGRYQETQYF
- | TRBD1 | TRBJ2-7 | TRBV12-3/TRBV12-4 | 13 | TGTGCCAGCAGCCCGACAGGGGTCCACGAGCAGTACTTC | CASSPTGVHEQYF
many | - | TRBJ1-4 | TRBV20-1 | 16 | TGCAGTGCTAGAGATCAGGCAGTTGCAACTAATGAAAAACTGTTTTTT | CSARDQAVATNEKLFF
many | - | TRBJ2-7 | TRBV4-3 | 14 | TGCGCCAGCAGCCCCAGTAGAGGGGCCTACGAGCAGTACTTC | CASSPSRGAYEQYF
many | TRBD1 | TRBJ1-2 | TRBV20-1 | 14 | TGCAGTGCTGGGGGACAGGCGGGAAGCGATGGCTACACCTTC | CSAGGQAGSDGYTF
many | TRBD1 | TRBJ1-1 | TRBV18 | 16 | TGTGCCAGCTCACCCCTGACAGGGAATATGAACACTGAAGCTTTCTTT | CASSPLTGNMNTEAFF
- | TRBD2 | TRBJ2-5 | TRBV6-1 | 18 | TGTGCCAGCAGTGAAATCCTTAAAAGTACTAGCGTACAAGAGACCCAGTACTTC | CASSEILKSTSVQETQYF
many | - | TRBJ2-7 | TRBV20-1 | 16 | TGCAGTGCTAGAGCCGAGGGGGCAGGGGGGGACTACGAGCAGTACTTC | CSARAEGAGGDYEQYF
many | TRBD2 | TRBJ2-3 | TRBV11-2 | 18 | TGTGCCAGCAGCTCCACCTGGACTAGCGAAAGGGTCACAGATACGCAGTATTTT | CASSSTWTSERVTDTQYF
many | - | TRBJ2-7 | TRBV10-3 | 15 | TGTGCCATCAGTGGTCTGGCCGGGGCGACCCACGAGCAGTACTTC | CAISGLAGATHEQYF
many | - | TRBJ2-7 | TRBV7-9 | 13 | TGTGCCAGCAGCTTAAGTCTCGGATTAGGGCAGTACTTC | CASSLSLGLGQYF
many | - | TRBJ2-2 | TRBV30 | 14 | TGTGCCTGGGCAGGTGTAGGAGACACCGGGGAGCTGTTTTTT | CAWAGVGDTGELFF
many | TRBD1 | TRBJ2-2 | TRBV29-1 | 13 | TGCAGCGTTGAACCGACAGGGTCCGGGGAGCTGTTTTTT | CSVEPTGSGELFF
many | TRBD2 | TRBJ2-1 | TRBV28 | 12 | TGTGCCAGCAGTCTTAGCGGGAGGGCCGAGTTCTTC | CASSLSGRAEFF
few | - | TRBJ2-4 | TRBV7-9 | 16 | TGTGCCAGCAGCTTAGCGTCGCGACTAGGGATGGTGATTCAGTACTTC | CASSLASRLGMVIQYF
many | TRBD2 | TRBJ2-7 | TRBV7-6 | 15 | TGTGCCAGCAGCTCCCCCGGGACTAAATCCTACGAGCAGTACTTC | CASSSPGTKSYEQYF
many | - | TRBJ1-1 | TRBV6-1 | 16 | TGTGCCAGCAGTGAATACGTAGCACAACTGAACACTGAAGCTTTCTTT | CASSEYVAQLNTEAFF
many | TRBD1 | TRBJ2-1 | TRBV12-3/TRBV12-4 | 21 | TGTGCCAGCAGTTTTCGATTGGCGCGGGACAGGGCTAAACAGGGTATCAATGAGCAGTTCTTC | CASSFRLARDRAKQGINEQFF
few | TRBD1 | TRBJ1-1 | TRBV7-2 | 16 | TGTGCCAGCAGCTTATCCACGGGGACAGGGGGCACTGAAGCTTTCTTT | CASSLSTGTGGTEAFF
many | - | TRBJ2-1 | TRBV20-1 | 12 | TGCAGTGCTAGCGGCGACGGCTATGAGCAGTTCTTC | CSASGDGYEQFF
many | TRBD1 | TRBJ2-1 | TRBV19 | 15 | TGTGCCAGTAGTCCCGGGACAGGTCAATACAATGAGCAGTTCTTC | CASSPGTGQYNEQFF
many | - | TRBJ1-1 | TRBV30 | 11 | TGTGCCTGGTCGGGCTACACTGAAGCTTTCTTT | CAWSGYTEAFF
many | TRBD2 | TRBJ2-2 | TRBV20-1 | 16 | TGCAGTGCTAGAGATCCAGCGGGAGGGCCGACCGGGGAGCTGTTTTTT | CSARDPAGGPTGELFF
few | TRBD2 | TRBJ2-7 | TRBV30 | 16 | TGTGCCTGGAGGGAGATTAGCGGGGAGGTGAAAAACGAGCAGTACTTC | CAWREISGEVKNEQYF
many | - | TRBJ2-4 | TRBV10-3 | 16 | TGTGCCATGGGGGAGCGAGGGCTTTTAGCCAAAAACATTCAGTACTTC | CAMGERGLLAKNIQYF
many | TRBD1 | TRBJ2-6 | TRBV27 | 19 | TGTGCCAGCAGTTCCAAGACGGAGACAGGGGGCTCTGGGGCCAACGTCCTGACTTTC | CASSSKTETGGSGANVLTF
many | - | TRBJ1-2 | TRBV18 | 13 | TGTGCCAGCTCACCCCGGGCCGGTTTGGTAAACACCTTC | CASSPRAGLVNTF
- | - | TRBJ2-7 | TRBV21-1 | 15 | TGTGCCAGCAGCAAAGAAGAGGGAGAGGATTTCGAGCAGTACTTC | CASSKEEGEDFEQYF
many | - | TRBJ2-7 | TRBV12-3/TRBV12-4 | 13 | TGTGCCAGCAGTCCTAAACGACTATCCGAGCAGTACTTC | CASSPKRLSEQYF
many | TRBD2 | TRBJ2-1 | TRBV5-6 | 16 | TGTGCCAGCAGCTACCGAAGGACTAGCCCCTACAATGAGCAGTTCTTC | CASSYRRTSPYNEQFF
many | - | TRBJ2-7 | TRBV7-9 | 16 | TGTGCCAGCAGCCTCCCCGGGACCGGGACTTTCTACGAGCAGTACTTC | CASSLPGTGTFYEQYF
many | TRBD1 | TRBJ2-5 | TRBV20-1 | 13 | TGCAGTGCTAGACGGGACAGGGGAGAGACCCAGTACTTC | CSARRDRGETQYF
many | - | TRBJ2-1 | TRBV7-3 | 13 | TGTGCCAGCAGCTCACAGATCTACGGTGAGCAGTTCTTC | CASSSQIYGEQFF
- | TRBD2 | TRBJ2-1 | TRBV19 | 15 | TGTGCCAGTAGGGGGACTAGCGGGAGTCCCCATGAGCAGTTCTTC | CASRGTSGSPHEQFF
many | TRBD2 | TRBJ2-1 | TRBV20-1 | 16 | TGCAGTGCTAGAGATAGGGGAAGCGGGGCTTTGAATGAGCAGTTCTTC | CSARDRGSGALNEQFF
many | - | TRBJ1-5 | TRBV15 | 17 | TGTGCCACCAGCATCTACCGGCCGGGGGGGCCCAATCAGCCCCAGCATTTT | CATSIYRPGGPNQPQHF